The 23 T cell receptor beta chains given below trace back to one sample, sequenced in a study of blood T cell repertoires in COVID-19. TCRdb's copy holds only in-frame clones and misses some; the assay was immunoSEQ multiplex PCR. Seen here are 300,000 or so clones, 90% observed once, and the top ten hold more than 0.95%. The material sequenced was PBMCs or T cells enriched from blood (not recorded which). These TCRs come from a woman in her thirties who had recovered from COVID-19.

The rearrangement links TRBV28 to TRBJ1-3, with TRBD1 identical over 7 bases. The V segment lost 4 bases and the J segment 4 bases; nucleotides outside the gene matches: 4. This CDR3 contains 14 residues. The germline V gene has CDR1 MDHEN and CDR2 SYDVKM. The CDR3 is CASSSTGVGNTIYF. The CDR3 DNA reads as TGTGCCAGCAGTTCCACAGGGGTCGGAAACACCATATATTTT.

For the CDR3, the DNA is TGTGCCAGCAGTTACTCGAGGGTCCCAGCTAACTATGGCTACACCTTC. Protein: CASSYSRVPANYGYTF. The V call is TRBV6-5, the J call TRBJ1-2; D is undetermined. Germline assignment: CDR1 MNHEY and CDR2 SVGAGI. CDR3 length: 16 residues. V lost 0 bases, J lost 0 bases, and 11 bases lay in between.

CDR3 sequence (DNA): TGTGCCAGCAGCCCGGGGACAGATACGCAGTATTTT. This gives the protein CASSPGTDTQYF. The V and J genes are TRBV12-3 or TRBV12-4 and TRBJ2-3, with D possibly matching TRBD2 (5 bases). The CDR3 totals 12 residues. Trimming pared 6 bases from V and 3 bases from J, leaving 7 bases between.

The CDR3 is CASRAGTYEKLFF. The CDR3, as DNA: TGTGCCAGTAGGGCAGGAACCTATGAAAAACTGTTTTTT. The chain couples TRBV19 to TRBJ1-4; D call uncertain. Germline CDR1 is LNHDA and CDR2 is SQIVND (reference sequence). This CDR3 spans 13 amino acids. The V and J ends lost 6 bases and 6 bases respectively, with 11 bases between them.

The V gene is TRBV11-3, the J gene TRBJ2-1; 13 positions match TRBD2. Germline V gene data show CDR1 as SGHNT and CDR2 as YENEEA. There are 17 residues in the CDR3. J was trimmed by 8 bases and V by 2 bases; bases with no gene match: 9. The CDR3 here is CASSLSAGLAGEDEQFF. In DNA, the CDR3 is TGTGCCAGCAGCTTAAGCGCCGGACTAGCGGGAGAGGATGAGCAGTTCTTC.

The rearrangement links TRBV9 to TRBJ2-1, with D possibly TRBD2 on 5 matching bases. V was cut by 1 base and J by 4 bases, with 12 bases left in between. The CDR3 totals 15 residues. Germline CDR1 is SGDLS and CDR2 is YYNGEE. The CDR3 loop reads CASSVKSERYNEQFF. CDR3 DNA sequence: TGTGCCAGCAGCGTAAAGTCAGAGCGGTACAATGAGCAGTTCTTC.

This clone showed up just once. The chain couples TRBV14 to TRBJ1-2; D is ambiguous. V shed 1 base and J shed 4 bases, with 7 bases lying between them. The CDR3 length is 13 residues. Germline lookup yields CDR1 SGHDN and CDR2 FVKESK. CDR3 amino acids: CASSQVSGYGYTF. CDR3 DNA sequence: TGTGCCAGCAGCCAAGTGTCCGGCTATGGCTACACCTTC.

This chain links TRBV4-1 with TRBJ2-1; tentative D call: TRBD1 (5 bases). Germline V gives CDR1 MGHRA, CDR2 YSYEKL. V was cut by 0 bases and J by 15 bases, with 9 bases left in between. This CDR3 has 11 amino acids. CDR3 DNA sequence: TGCGCCAGCAGCCAAGAGGGGCACTCGTTCTTC. Encoded protein: CASSQEGHSFF.

This clone was detected only once. This chain uses TRBV28 with TRBJ2-2, with 7 bases that match TRBD2. The CDR3 extends over 16 amino acids. In germline, CDR1 is MDHEN, CDR2 SYDVKM. After removal of 3 bases from V and 5 bases from J, the junction contained 9 bases not matched to a gene. CDR3: CASSFRPGRGTGELFF. The CDR3 nucleotides read TGTGCCAGCAGTTTTCGTCCAGGGCGGGGGACCGGGGAGCTGTTTTTT.

The chain combines TRBV5-1 with TRBJ2-6; no reliable D call. Germline values: CDR1 SGHRS, CDR2 YFSETQ. This CDR3 has 16 residues. V was clipped by 2 bases and J by 0 bases, with 9 bases between them. The CDR3 protein is CASSFLTDSGANVLTF. In DNA, the CDR3 is TGCGCCAGCAGCTTCCTAACAGACTCTGGGGCCAACGTCCTGACTTTC.

The rearrangement joins TRBV19 to TRBJ1-2; D is perhaps TRBD1 (6 bases). CDR1 is LNHDA, CDR2 SQIVND, per germline (reference sequence). The length of the CDR3 is 14 residues. V dropped 1 base and J dropped 5 bases, with 11 bases sitting between them. The CDR3 reads CASSIGDMRYGYTF. CDR3 sequence (DNA): TGTGCCAGTAGTATAGGGGACATGCGGTATGGCTACACCTTC. Complete variable domain (other parts from reference TRBV19 and TRBJ1-2): DGGITQSPKYLFRKEGQNVTLSCEQNLNHDAMYWYRQDPGQGLRLIYYSQIVNDFQKGDIAEGYSVSREKKESFPLTVTSAQKNPTAFYLCASSIGDMRYGYTFGSGTRLTVV.

The table lists this clone with a few counts. This chain connects TRBV27 to TRBJ1-5; no clear D. Trimming took off 2 bases at V and 4 bases at J, with 6 bases between the two ends. Germline-derived CDR1 and CDR2 are MNHEY and SMNVEV (reference sequence). The CDR3 is made up of 13 amino acids. CDR3 DNA: TGTGCCAGCAGTTTAGGGGAGAATCAGCCCCAGCATTTT. It yields the protein CASSLGENQPQHF.

The chain employs TRBV3-1 (or the pseudogene TRBV3-2) and TRBJ2-1; TRBD2 matches 10 bases. The germline gives CDR1 LGHDT, CDR2 YNNKEL (reference sequence). With V trimmed by 3 bases and J by 5 bases, 10 bases remained unmatched. The CDR3 is 17 residues long. The CDR3 sequence: CASSHNASGRTNNEQFF. The CDR3 nucleotides read TGTGCCAGCAGCCACAACGCTAGCGGGAGAACCAACAATGAGCAGTTCTTC.

The chain uses TRBV9 and TRBJ2-1; TRBD1 agrees at 8 bases. V was clipped by 3 bases and J by 2 bases; unmatched bases: 4. Germline loops: CDR1 SGDLS, CDR2 YYNGEE. The CDR3 covers 15 residues. Written as DNA, the CDR3 is TGTGCCAGCAGCGGAGGGACAGGTGCCTACAATGAGCAGTTCTTC. Protein: CASSGGTGAYNEQFF.

This clone is a singleton in its sample. This rearrangement joins TRBV5-1 to TRBJ2-1, with D tentatively TRBD2 (6 bases). Germline CDR1 SGHRS, CDR2 YFSETQ. The CDR3 covers 15 residues. V gave up 4 bases and J gave up 5 bases, with 16 bases separating them. The CDR3 DNA reads TGCGCCAGCAGCAAAACCTGGGACTCTCACAATGAGCAGTTCTTC. This sequence encodes CASSKTWDSHNEQFF.

The chain recombines TRBV15 with TRBJ1-2, with TRBD1 matching over 10 bases. The CDR3 spans 17 residues. V gave up 3 bases and J gave up 3 bases; unmatched junction bases: 10. CDR1 and CDR2 (germline): LNHNV, YYDKDF (reference sequence). CDR3 in amino acids: CATSRKGQGTRYYGYTF. Here the CDR3 DNA reads TGTGCCACCAGCAGGAAGGGACAGGGGACCCGTTACTATGGCTACACCTTC. The entire variable domain, with the rest obtained from reference TRBV15 and TRBJ1-2, is as follows: DAMVIQNPRYQVTQFGKPVTLSCSQTLNHNVMYWYQQKSSQAPKLLFHYYDKDFNNEADTPDNFQSRRPNTSFCFLDIRSPGLGDTAMYLCATSRKGQGTRYYGYTFGSGTRLTVV.

The rearrangement links TRBV20-1 to TRBJ1-2; 7 nucleotides line up with TRBD1. This CDR3 has 11 amino acids. V was clipped by 5 bases and J by 7 bases; unmatched bases: 4. Germline V gene data show CDR1 as DFQATT and CDR2 as SNEGSKA (reference sequence). The CDR3 DNA is TGCAGTGCTTCACAGGGGCCTGGCTACACCTTC. Translated, it gives CSASQGPGYTF.

The V gene is TRBV2, the J gene TRBJ2-5; 9 bases line up with TRBD2. The V gene's germline CDR1 is SNHLY and CDR2 FYNNEI. This CDR3 contains 13 residues. V gave up 6 bases and J gave up 6 bases; unmatched junction bases: 5. The CDR3 coding sequence is TGTGCCAGCAGACCCAGCGGGAGGCAGACCCAGTACTTC. Its protein product is CASRPSGRQTQYF.

This clone was recorded at least ten times. V usage is TRBV4-2 and J usage is TRBJ2-2; 7 nucleotides align to TRBD2. CDR1 and CDR2 (germline): LGHNA, YNFKEQ. Trimming took 0 bases from V and 3 from J; bases not matched to a gene: 7. This CDR3 is built from 17 residues. CDR3 sequence reads: CASSQDPGAGYTGELFF. For the CDR3, the DNA is TGTGCCAGCAGCCAAGATCCGGGAGCGGGGTACACCGGGGAGCTGTTTTTT.

This sequence joins TRBV28 and TRBJ2-7; TRBD2 matches at 7 bases. Germline CDR1 reads MDHEN; CDR2 reads SYDVKM. The CDR3 totals 15 residues. V gave up 1 base and J gave up 6 bases; unmatched junction bases: 9. The CDR3 region is CASSLSGGPISEQYF. Here the CDR3 DNA reads TGTGCCAGCAGTTTATCGGGAGGCCCCATCTCCGAGCAGTACTTC.

The chain uses TRBV18 and TRBJ2-7; maybe TRBD2 (6 bases). V lost 0 bases and J lost 5, with 11 bases in between. Germline CDR1 reads KGHSH; CDR2 reads LQKENI. This CDR3 has 14 residues. This CDR3 reads CASSPPEGGDEQYF. The CDR3 DNA reads TGTGCCAGCTCACCACCGGAGGGTGGAGACGAGCAGTACTTC.

The genes are TRBV6-6 and TRBJ2-2; 9 bases are a match to TRBD2. Losses at the gene ends were 5 bases for V and 1 base for J; bases not matched to a gene: 8. Germline values: CDR1 MNHNY, CDR2 SVGAGI (reference sequence). The CDR3 covers 17 residues. The CDR3 region is CASSPRRGRVNTGELFF. The CDR3 nucleotides are TGTGCCAGCAGTCCTCGTCGCGGGAGGGTGAACACCGGGGAGCTGTTTTTT.

The chain combines TRBV2 with TRBJ1-5, with TRBD1 matching over 8 bases. This CDR3 is 15 amino acids long. Germline lookup yields CDR1 SNHLY and CDR2 FYNNEI. The V gene end was trimmed by 5 bases and the J gene end by 2 bases; junction bases not matched to a gene: 5. CDR3 bases: TGTGCCAGCAGTACACAGGGGGGAGGCAATCAGCCCCAGCATTTT. Translating gives CASSTQGGGNQPQHF. Filled out from reference TRBV2 and TRBJ1-5, the complete variable domain reads EPEVTQTPSHQVTQMGQEVILRCVPISNHLYFYWYRQILGQKVEFLVSFYNNEISEKSEIFDDQFSVERPDGSNFTLKIRSTKLEDSAMYFCASSTQGGGNQPQHFGDGTRLSIL.